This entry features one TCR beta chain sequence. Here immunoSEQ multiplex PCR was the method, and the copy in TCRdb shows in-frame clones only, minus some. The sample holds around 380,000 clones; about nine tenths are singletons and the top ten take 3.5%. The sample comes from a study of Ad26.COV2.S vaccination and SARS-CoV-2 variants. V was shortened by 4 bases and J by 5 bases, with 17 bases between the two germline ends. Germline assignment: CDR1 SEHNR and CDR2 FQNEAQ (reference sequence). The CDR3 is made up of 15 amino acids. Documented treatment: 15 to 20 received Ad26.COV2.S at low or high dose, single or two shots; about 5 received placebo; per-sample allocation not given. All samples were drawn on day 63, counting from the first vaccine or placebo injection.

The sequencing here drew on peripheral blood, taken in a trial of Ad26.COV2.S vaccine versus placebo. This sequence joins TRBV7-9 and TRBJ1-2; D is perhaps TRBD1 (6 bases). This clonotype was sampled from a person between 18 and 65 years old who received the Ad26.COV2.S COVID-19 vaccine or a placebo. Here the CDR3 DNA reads TGTGCCAGCAGCTCCATAAAGGGGGGCGTTTATGGCTACACCTTC. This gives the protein CASSSIKGGVYGYTF.